This TCR beta chain was sequenced for a study of T cell responses to AZD1222 COVID-19 vaccine. The study's findings and limits: As reported, nearly half of all spike-specific TCRs target variant regions that are unmutated. The study identified only five or six AZD1222 recipients as seropositive at baseline.

Clones were read by immunoSEQ multiplex PCR, and TCRdb kept only the in-frame ones, dropping some. The profile shows more than 120,000 clones, roughly 87% of them singletons. Deletions cut 5 bases from V and 11 bases from J, with 19 bases between. The CDR3 consists of 13 residues. A remark on this clone: Its antigen is currently unknown.

V is TRBV12-3 or TRBV12-4 and J is TRBJ2-7; D may correspond to TRBD1 or TRBD2 (5 bases each). The source was peripheral blood, collected 28 days after the second AZD1222 dose. The origin of this receptor is an adult who received the AZD1222 COVID-19 vaccine. The CDR3 region has the DNA TGTGCCAGCAGTCCTCGGAGCCGGGGCCACGAGTACTTC. Translated, it gives CASSPRSRGHEYF.